Each of the 17 T cell receptor beta chains below was sequenced from the same sample in a study of T cells expressing NK-cell markers. Using the 5' RACE reads, TCRdb records one entry per CDR3 protein without DNA. This sample's table reports around 550,000 distinct CDR3 sequences. What was sequenced was blood T cells: a sorted CD56 or NKG2C T cell subset, CD4+ or CD8+ T cells, or bulk PBMC T cells (not recorded which). These receptors all stem from a man between 18 and 35 years old in good health.

This chain joins TRBV4-3 and TRBJ2-3. There are 14 residues in the CDR3. Per the germline V gene, CDR1 is LGHNA and CDR2 is YSLEER. The CDR3 sequence is CASSQDSVTDTQYF.

This rearrangement joins TRBV15 to TRBJ2-1; without DNA, the TCRdb call of TRBD2 cannot be checked. CDR1 and CDR2 from the germline V gene are LNHNV and YYDKDF (reference sequence). The CDR3 has 15 amino acids. The CDR3 region is CATSPRREGHNEQFF.

This sequence joins TRBV28 and TRBJ2-7; TCRdb designates TRBD2, a call that cannot be tested without DNA. Germline CDR1 and CDR2: MDHEN and SYDVKM. This CDR3 has 15 residues. CDR3 loop: CASSPSGLASYEQYF.

J is TRBJ2-7 and V is TRBV4-3; with no DNA, the TCRdb D assignment of TRBD2 cannot be verified. Germline V gene lookup returns CDR1 LGHNA and CDR2 YSLEER. The CDR3 has 19 amino acids. CDR3: CASSQDFPSGRARVYEQYF.

This rearrangement joins TRBV7-9 to TRBJ2-7. Germline values: CDR1 SEHNR, CDR2 FQNEAQ (reference sequence). The CDR3 is 12 residues long. CDR3 loop: CASSLGKYEQYF.

The chain combines TRBV28 with TRBJ1-2. This CDR3 contains 14 residues. CDR1 and CDR2 from the germline V gene are MDHEN and SYDVKM. The CDR3 loop reads CASSPSMGNYGYTF.

This sequence joins TRBV12-3 or TRBV12-4 and TRBJ1-2. The CDR3 length is 13 residues. CDR3 residues: CASSPRDGNGYTF.

V and J are TRBV30 and TRBJ2-7; there is no DNA to check the TCRdb D call of TRBD1. The CDR3 has 15 amino acids. Germline V gene data show CDR1 as GTSNPN and CDR2 as SVGIG (reference sequence). The CDR3: CAWRGTGRGSYEQYF.

V is TRBV11-2 and J is TRBJ1-1. There are 12 residues in the CDR3. Germline V gene lookup returns CDR1 SGHAT and CDR2 FQNNGV. This CDR3 is CASSGGLTEAFF.

This chain joins TRBV5-1 and TRBJ2-5; TCRdb indicates TRBD1, and absent DNA this call remains unverified. Per germline, CDR1 SGHRS and CDR2 YFSETQ. CDR3 size: 21 residues. This chain's CDR3 is CASSPGLLPGQEGAKGETQYF.

J is TRBJ2-1 and V is TRBV2. The CDR3 consists of 13 residues. CDR1 is SNHLY, CDR2 FYNNEI, per germline. CDR3 amino acids: CASSVELADEQFF.

V is TRBV27 and J is TRBJ2-5; TCRdb gives TRBD1 as the D gene, but with no DNA this cannot be confirmed. The CDR3 totals 13 residues. Germline CDR1 MNHEY, CDR2 SMNVEV (reference sequence). The CDR3 loop reads CASRNRGMETQYF.

The chain uses TRBV27 and TRBJ2-7; TCRdb lists TRBD1, though no DNA is available to test this call. The CDR3 runs to 13 residues. Germline CDR1 is MNHEY and CDR2 is SMNVEV (reference sequence). The chain's CDR3 is CASSTAPFYEQYF.

The chain has TRBV12-3 or TRBV12-4 and TRBJ1-5. This CDR3 has 15 residues. The CDR3 sequence is CASSSSLVSNQPQHF.

J is TRBJ2-5 and V is TRBV5-1; there is no DNA to check the TCRdb D call of TRBD2. Germline-derived CDR1 and CDR2 are SGHRS and YFSETQ. CDR3 length: 16 residues. CDR3 sequence: CASSPVSGRAGETQYF.

The CDR3: CSAGLAYNEQFF. V usage is TRBV20-1 and J usage is TRBJ2-1; TCRdb calls TRBD2, which cannot be checked without DNA. The CDR3 has 12 residues. The V gene's germline CDR1 is DFQATT and CDR2 SNEGSKA (reference sequence).

The chain combines TRBV29-1 with TRBJ2-7; TCRdb lists TRBD1, though no DNA is available to test this call. In germline, CDR1 is SQVTM, CDR2 ANQGSEA. CDR3 length equals 14 residues. CDR3 loop: CSVPISGTRGEQYF.